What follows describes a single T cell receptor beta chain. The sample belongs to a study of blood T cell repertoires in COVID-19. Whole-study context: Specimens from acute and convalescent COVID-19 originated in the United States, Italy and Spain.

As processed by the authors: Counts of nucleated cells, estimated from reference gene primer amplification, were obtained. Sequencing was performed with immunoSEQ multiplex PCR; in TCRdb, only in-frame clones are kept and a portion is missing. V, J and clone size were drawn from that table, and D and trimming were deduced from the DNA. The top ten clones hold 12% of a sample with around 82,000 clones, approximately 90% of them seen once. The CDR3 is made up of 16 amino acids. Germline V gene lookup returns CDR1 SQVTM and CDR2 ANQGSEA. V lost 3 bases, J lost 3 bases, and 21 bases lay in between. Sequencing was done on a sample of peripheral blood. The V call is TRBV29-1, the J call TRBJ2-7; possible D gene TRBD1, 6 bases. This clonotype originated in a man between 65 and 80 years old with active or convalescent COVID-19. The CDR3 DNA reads TGCAGCGTTGAGAGACCGGGACAAGGGGAATTCTACGAGCAGTACTTC. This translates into CSVERPGQGEFYEQYF.